This TCR beta chain was captured in a study of blood T cell repertoires in COVID-19. CDR3 length: 15 residues. The V and J ends lost 1 base and 3 bases, in that order; junction bases with no gene match: 3. Germline V gene data show CDR1 as SEHNR and CDR2 as FQNEAQ (reference sequence). Method: immunoSEQ multiplex PCR; TCRdb's copy keeps in-frame clones and lacks some. Counted here are about 220,000 clones, 82% occurring once; the ten biggest clones make up about 3.4%. The J gene is TRBJ1-1, the V gene TRBV7-9; 9 bases align to TRBD1. The receptor was derived from a woman in her sixties or seventies who had recovered from COVID-19. Input material: PBMCs or T cells enriched from blood (not recorded which). The CDR3 DNA sequence: TGTGCCAGCAGCTTAGAAACAGGGGGCGACACTGAAGCTTTCTTT. It is translated as CASSLETGGDTEAFF. Full variable domain (remainder filled in from reference TRBV7-9 and TRBJ1-1): DTGVSQNPRHKITKRGQNVTFRCDPISEHNRLYWYRQTLGQGPEFLTYFQNEAQLEKSRLLSDRFSAERPKGSFSTLEIQRTEQGDSAMYLCASSLETGGDTEAFFGQGTRLTVV.